This entry lists 13 T cell receptor beta chains sequenced from one sample in a study of T cell responses to AZD1222 COVID-19 vaccine. Clones were read by immunoSEQ multiplex PCR, and TCRdb kept only the in-frame ones, dropping some. The sample lists approximately 150,000 clones, 80% to 90% occurring once. The material was peripheral blood, obtained on day 0 of AZD1222 vaccination. The receptors were sampled from an adult in good health.

The genes are TRBV4-2 and TRBJ2-1; TRBD2 agrees at 9 bases. CDR3 length: 17 amino acids. V dropped 2 bases and J dropped 8; count of bases not matched to a gene: 13. Germline assignment: CDR1 LGHNA and CDR2 YNFKEQ. The CDR3 DNA reads as TGTGCCAGCAGCCAACAACCGGAGGGACTAGCAAAACATGAGCAGTTCTTC. This encodes CASSQQPEGLAKHEQFF.

V gene TRBV9 combines with J gene TRBJ2-1; D is unresolved. This CDR3 contains 13 residues. The germline V gene encodes CDR1 SGDLS and CDR2 YYNGEE. Deletions cut 0 bases from V and 6 bases from J, with 7 bases between. The CDR3 bases are TGTGCCAGCAGCGTAGGACCCACCAATGAGCAGTTCTTC. Translation: CASSVGPTNEQFF.

The chain employs TRBV5-6 and TRBJ1-4, with D maybe TRBD1 (5 bases). Deletions cut 4 bases from V and 4 bases from J, with 14 bases between. The CDR3 extends over 15 amino acids. Germline CDR1 reads SGHDT; CDR2 reads YYEEEE. CDR3 coding DNA: TGTGCCAGCAGCGCGGGACCGGGAGTTAATGAAAAACTGTTTTTT. It translates to CASSAGPGVNEKLFF.

Here the CDR3 reads CASSSGQGATGELFF. CDR3 in DNA: TGCGCCAGCAGCTCGGGACAGGGGGCCACCGGGGAGCTGTTTTTT. V is TRBV5-1 and J is TRBJ2-2; 12 bases map to TRBD1. This CDR3 spans 15 amino acids. Germline V gene lookup returns CDR1 SGHRS and CDR2 YFSETQ. V gave up 3 bases and J gave up 4 bases; unmatched junction bases: 1.

Turning to this clone: Within the sample, other DNA sequences also encode this same CDR3. The chain couples TRBV18 to TRBJ1-6, with D maybe TRBD1 (6 bases). This CDR3 contains 14 residues. Trimming removed 3 bases from V and 7 bases from J, with 10 bases in between. Germline V gene lookup returns CDR1 KGHSH and CDR2 LQKENI. Here the CDR3 DNA reads TGTGCCAGCTCACCGGACAGAAAAAATTCACCCCTCCACTTT. Translation: CASSPDRKNSPLHF. Full variable domain (missing parts from reference TRBV18 and TRBJ1-6): NAGVMQNPRHLVRRRGQEARLRCSPMKGHSHVYWYRQLPEEGLKFMVYLQKENIIDESGMPKERFSAEFPKEGPSILRIQQVVRGDSAAYFCASSPDRKNSPLHFGNGTRLTVT.

The V gene is TRBV6-2 or TRBV6-3, the J gene TRBJ2-1; maybe TRBD1 (5 bases). Trimming pared 5 bases from V and 3 bases from J, leaving 17 bases between. Germline CDR1 is MNHEY and CDR2 is SVGEGT. The CDR3 totals 16 residues. Here the CDR3 DNA reads TGTGCCAGCAGTCCCCTAAGGGGTTTAATCTACAATGAGCAGTTCTTC. Its protein is CASSPLRGLIYNEQFF.

CDR3 residues: CAWSPGPYASYEQYF. CDR3 nucleotides: TGTGCCTGGAGTCCTGGGCCGTATGCCTCCTACGAGCAGTACTTC. The chain combines TRBV30 with TRBJ2-7; D uncertain. Between the trimmed V and J ends, which lost 2 bases and 0 bases, there was a span of 14 bases. Germline-derived CDR1 and CDR2 are GTSNPN and SVGIG (reference sequence). CDR3 length: 15 amino acids.

The chain employs TRBV19 and TRBJ1-1; D might be TRBD1 (6 bases). The CDR3 sequence is 13 residues long. From germline, CDR1 is LNHDA and CDR2 SQIVND (reference sequence). V was pared by 2 bases and J by 10 bases, with 14 bases between. CDR3 bases: TGTGCCAGTAGTATATCAAGGGACAAGGCAGCTTTCTTT. Its translation: CASSISRDKAAFF.

The chain recombines TRBV6-2 or TRBV6-3 with TRBJ1-5, with D possibly TRBD1 on 5 matching bases. The germline V gene has CDR1 MNHEY and CDR2 SVGEGT. The CDR3 sequence is 14 residues long. The V end lost 2 bases, the J end lost 7 bases, and 12 bases lay between the germline ends. The CDR3 loop reads CASSYPSWGQPQHF. CDR3 nucleotide sequence: TGTGCCAGCAGTTACCCCTCATGGGGGCAGCCCCAGCATTTT.

The V and J genes are TRBV7-9 and TRBJ2-1, with D possibly matching TRBD2 (5 bases). The CDR3 is 14 residues long. Germline CDR1 and CDR2: SEHNR and FQNEAQ (reference sequence). The V end was cut by 1 base, the J end by 6 bases, with 10 bases between. For the CDR3, the DNA is TGTGCCAGCAGCTTAGAGTGGACTTCCAATGAGCAGTTCTTC. Encoded protein: CASSLEWTSNEQFF.

This chain connects TRBV5-4 to TRBJ2-7; 8 nucleotides match TRBD1. V lost 5 bases and J lost 3; bases outside the gene matches: 10. From germline, CDR1 is SGHNT and CDR2 YYREEE (reference sequence). The CDR3 is 15 amino acids. CDR3 nucleotide sequence: TGTGCCAGCAGTCCAGGGGGGACAGGAAGCTACGAGCAGTACTTC. As protein: CASSPGGTGSYEQYF.

The chain uses TRBV27 and TRBJ2-1, with 13 bases aligning to TRBD2. Germline trimming cut 2 bases from V and 8 bases from J; bases unmatched to any gene: 9. The CDR3 is 17 amino acids. The germline V gene encodes CDR1 MNHEY and CDR2 SMNVEV (reference sequence). The CDR3 bases are TGTGCCAGCAGTTTAACGCAGGGACTAGCGGGATTAGATGAGCAGTTCTTC. This codes for CASSLTQGLAGLDEQFF.

The chain has TRBV6-2 or TRBV6-3 and TRBJ2-7; TRBD1 matches at 9 bases. The CDR3 has 16 amino acids. The V segment lost 8 bases and the J segment 5 bases; nucleotides outside the gene matches: 16. Germline V lookup: CDR1 MNHEY, CDR2 SVGEGT. The CDR3 sequence is CASRFLRDRVGHEQYF. The CDR3 DNA sequence: TGTGCCAGCCGTTTTCTCCGGGACAGGGTAGGTCACGAGCAGTACTTC.